Listed below are T cell receptor beta chains from one sample, sequenced in a study of blood T cells in healthy people across ages. TCRdb called the 5' RACE reads again in MiXCR, with one record for every CDR3 protein. The profile shows 780,000 or so distinct CDR3 sequences, 53% of them singletons. Sequencing was done on a sample of blood. These receptors originate from an elderly man in good health. CDR3s include the opening cysteine and the closing phenylalanine or tryptophan. A D gene is named only where the DNA matches it firmly. Clone size is given for some rows only: seen once, a few or many times, or a class if the clone is expanded.

v_call	clone_size	j_call	d_call	cdr3_nt	cdr3_aa
TRBV13	.	TRBJ2-7	TRBD2	TGTGCCAGCAGCTGGAGCGGGAGGGCTCCCTCCTACGAGCAGTACTTC	CASSWSGRAPSYEQYF
TRBV3-1	.	TRBJ1-1	TRBD1	TGTGCCAGCAGCCAATGGGACAGGGGAGGGACTGAAGCTTTCTTT	CASSQWDRGGTEAFF
TRBV20-1	.	TRBJ1-5	.	TGCAGTGCTGCCGCCGGGACGGTGAATCAGCCCCAGCATTTT	CSAAAGTVNQPQHF
TRBV6-5	.	TRBJ2-1	.	TGTGCCAGCACCAAAAGCTCCGGGCGCCCCTCCTACAATGAGCAGTTCTTC	CASTKSSGRPSYNEQFF
TRBV28	.	TRBJ2-1	.	TGTGCCAGCAGTTCGATTAGCGGTGCCTACAATGAGCAGTTCTTC	CASSSISGAYNEQFF
TRBV2	.	TRBJ1-1	TRBD1	TGTGCCATTGGACAGGGCGGGAGGACTGAAGCTTTCTTT	CAIGQGGRTEAFF
TRBV2	.	TRBJ2-2	TRBD2	TGTGCCAGCAAGCGGGAGGGGAACACCGGGGAGCTGTTTTTT	CASKREGNTGELFF
TRBV28	.	TRBJ2-5	.	TGTGCCAGCAGTTTGATGCGACGCCATGGGAAAGAGACCCAGTACTTC	CASSLMRRHGKETQYF
TRBV7-2	.	TRBJ2-5	.	TGTGCCAGCAGCTCCGCAGCGGGCCACCAAGAGACCCAGTACTTC	CASSSAAGHQETQYF
TRBV11-2	.	TRBJ2-5	TRBD1	TGTGCCAGCAGCTCAGGGGTGACAGGGAGCGAGACCCAGTACTTC	CASSSGVTGSETQYF
TRBV12-3/TRBV12-4	few	TRBJ2-1	TRBD2	TGTGCCAGCAGTAAGACTAGCGGGAGATACAATGAGCAGTTCTTC	CASSKTSGRYNEQFF
TRBV2	.	TRBJ1-5	.	TGTGCCAGCAGCGCCGACGGGGATAGCAATCGGCCCCAGCATTTT	CASSADGDSNRPQHF
TRBV2	.	TRBJ2-5	TRBD1	TGTGCCAGCAGCGGACAGGGGGGGACCCAAGAGACCCAGTACTTC	CASSGQGGTQETQYF
TRBV6-5	once	TRBJ2-4	.	TGTGCCAGCAGCCTCGGGTTTTCGGTCCAGTACTTC	CASSLGFSVQYF
TRBV3-1	.	TRBJ2-7	TRBD2	TGTGCCAGCAGCCAAGCATCGGCGGGAGCCCACGAGCAGTACTTC	CASSQASAGAHEQYF
TRBV13	.	TRBJ2-5	.	TGTGCCAGCAGCCTCACAACCGGGTCCTCGACCGAGACCCAGTACTTC	CASSLTTGSSTETQYF
TRBV6-5	.	TRBJ2-7	.	TGTGCCAGCAGCTTTAGACAAACCACTTCCTACGAGCAGTACTTC	CASSFRQTTSYEQYF
TRBV7-6	.	TRBJ2-1	.	TGTGCCAGCAGCGACCAGGGTGAGCAGTTCTTC	CASSDQGEQFF
TRBV29-1	.	TRBJ2-7	.	TGCAGCGCTCGGACAGGGACTACCGACCCAGGCGAGCAGTACTTC	CSARTGTTDPGEQYF
TRBV24-1	few	TRBJ2-5	.	TGTGCCACCAGTGATCGGGGCAAAGCGGCTAAAGAGACCCAGTACTTC	CATSDRGKAAKETQYF
TRBV15	.	TRBJ1-2	.	TGTGCCACCAGCGCCCTACGGGGGAGCTATGGCTACACCTTC	CATSALRGSYGYTF
TRBV12-3/TRBV12-4	.	TRBJ1-5	.	TGTGCCAGCAGTTTTGGGGACGGCGGCAATCAGCCCCAGCATTTT	CASSFGDGGNQPQHF
TRBV11-3	.	TRBJ1-5	.	TGTGCCAGCAGGCTTACTGCAGGTGGGAGAGGGCAGCCCCAGCATTTT	CASRLTAGGRGQPQHF
TRBV7-8	once	TRBJ1-1	.	TGTGCCAGCAGCTTAGCGATCAGAGGGAGCACTGAAGCTTTCTTT	CASSLAIRGSTEAFF
TRBV6-1	.	TRBJ2-1	TRBD2	TGTGCCTGTCAACCGGGACTATCCCCCGGTGAGCAGTTCTTC	CACQPGLSPGEQFF
TRBV28	few	TRBJ2-5	.	TGTGCCAGCAGTTCCAACCTAGCGAGCGTTCAAGAGACCCAGTACTTC	CASSSNLASVQETQYF
TRBV29-1	many	TRBJ2-4	.	TGCAGCGTTGGATTACGCGCCAAAAACATTCAGTACTTC	CSVGLRAKNIQYF
TRBV2	.	TRBJ1-6	.	TGTGCCAGCAGTGAAACACCAGTCTCCTATAATTCACCCCTCCACTTT	CASSETPVSYNSPLHF
TRBV9	.	TRBJ1-2	.	TGTGCCAGCAGCGTACCCAACGGTACTAACTATGGCTACACCTTC	CASSVPNGTNYGYTF
TRBV12-3/TRBV12-4	.	TRBJ2-7	.	TGTGCCAGCAGTAGCACCTGGGACCCGGGGGAGCAGTACTTC	CASSSTWDPGEQYF